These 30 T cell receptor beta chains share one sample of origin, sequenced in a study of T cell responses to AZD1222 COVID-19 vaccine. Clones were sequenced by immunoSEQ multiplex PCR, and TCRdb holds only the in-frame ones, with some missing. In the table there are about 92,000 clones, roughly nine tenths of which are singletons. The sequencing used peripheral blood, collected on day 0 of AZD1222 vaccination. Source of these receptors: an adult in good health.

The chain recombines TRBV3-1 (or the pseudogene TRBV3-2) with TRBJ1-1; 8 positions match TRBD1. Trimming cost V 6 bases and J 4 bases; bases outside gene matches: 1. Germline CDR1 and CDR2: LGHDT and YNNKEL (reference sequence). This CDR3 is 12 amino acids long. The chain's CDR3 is CASSQGATEAFF. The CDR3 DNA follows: TGTGCCAGCAGTCAGGGGGCCACTGAAGCTTTCTTT.

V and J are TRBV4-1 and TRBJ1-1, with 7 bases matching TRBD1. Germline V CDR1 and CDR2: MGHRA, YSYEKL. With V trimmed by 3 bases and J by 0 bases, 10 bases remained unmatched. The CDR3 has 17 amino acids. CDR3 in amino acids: CASSQTGRGRMNTEAFF. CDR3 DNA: TGCGCCAGCAGCCAGACAGGGAGGGGACGAATGAACACTGAAGCTTTCTTT.

The CDR3 loop reads CATIKDRGLETQYF. DNA of the CDR3: TGTGCCACCATTAAGGACAGGGGGCTGGAGACCCAGTACTTC. The rearrangement joins TRBV24-1 to TRBJ2-5, with 11 nucleotides matching TRBD1. The V gene's germline CDR1 is KGHDR and CDR2 SFDVKD. The CDR3 covers 14 residues. Losses at the gene ends were 8 bases for V and 5 bases for J; bases not matched to a gene: 6.

The CDR3 nucleotides are TGTGCCAGCAGTTGGACAACGGGTAACTATGGCTACACCTTC. Protein sequence: CASSWTTGNYGYTF. This sequence joins TRBV6-6 and TRBJ1-2, with D tentatively TRBD1 (5 bases). The germline CDR1 and CDR2 sequences are MNHNY and SVGAGI (reference sequence). V shed 4 bases and J shed 1 base, with 10 bases lying between them. There are 14 residues in the CDR3.

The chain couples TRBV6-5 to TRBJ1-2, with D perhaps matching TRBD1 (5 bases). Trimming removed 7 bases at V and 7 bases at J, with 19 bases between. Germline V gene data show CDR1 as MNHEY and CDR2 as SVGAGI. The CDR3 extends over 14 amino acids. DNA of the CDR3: TGTGCCAGCATTCGGTTGTTGGGGGAAAGTGGCTACACCTTC. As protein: CASIRLLGESGYTF.

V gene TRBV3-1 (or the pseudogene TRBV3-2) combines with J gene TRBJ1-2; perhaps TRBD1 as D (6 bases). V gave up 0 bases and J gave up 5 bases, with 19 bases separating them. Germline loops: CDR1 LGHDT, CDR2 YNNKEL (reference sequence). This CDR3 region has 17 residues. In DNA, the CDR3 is TGTGCCAGCAGCCAAGATTGGCGGGGGGCGTTAACGTATGGCTACACCTTC. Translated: CASSQDWRGALTYGYTF.

The CDR3 loop reads CASSETLVTKNEQFF. The CDR3 nucleotides are TGTGCCAGCAGCGAGACATTGGTTACAAAGAATGAGCAGTTCTTC. This chain uses TRBV28 with TRBJ2-1, with no clear D. V was cut by 6 bases and J by 7 bases, with 19 bases left in between. Germline assignment: CDR1 MDHEN and CDR2 SYDVKM. The CDR3 extends over 15 amino acids.

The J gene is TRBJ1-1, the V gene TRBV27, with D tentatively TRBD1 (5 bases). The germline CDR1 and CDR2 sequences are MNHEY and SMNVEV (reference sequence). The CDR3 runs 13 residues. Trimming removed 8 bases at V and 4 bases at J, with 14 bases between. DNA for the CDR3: TGTGCCAGCTCTCGGGACGTTCGCACTGAAGCTTTCTTT. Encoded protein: CASSRDVRTEAFF.

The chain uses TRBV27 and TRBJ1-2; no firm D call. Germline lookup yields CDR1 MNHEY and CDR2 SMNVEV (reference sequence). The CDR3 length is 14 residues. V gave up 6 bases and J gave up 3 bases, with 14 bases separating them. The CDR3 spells CASSPVRTDYGYTF. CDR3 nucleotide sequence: TGTGCCAGCAGCCCAGTCCGAACGGACTATGGCTACACCTTC.

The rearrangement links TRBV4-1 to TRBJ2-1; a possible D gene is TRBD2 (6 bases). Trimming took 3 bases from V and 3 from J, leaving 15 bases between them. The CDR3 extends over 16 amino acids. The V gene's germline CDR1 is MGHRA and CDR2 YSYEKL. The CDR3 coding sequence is TGCGCCAGCAGCCACTCCGGACGGCGGGGCTACAATGAGCAGTTCTTC. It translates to CASSHSGRRGYNEQFF.

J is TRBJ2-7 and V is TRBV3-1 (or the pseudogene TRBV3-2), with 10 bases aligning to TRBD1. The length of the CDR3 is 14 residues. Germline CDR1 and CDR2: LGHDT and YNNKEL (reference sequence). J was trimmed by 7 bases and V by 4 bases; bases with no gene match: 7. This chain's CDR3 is CASSRGQGVGEQYF. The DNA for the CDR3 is TGTGCCAGCAGCCGTGGACAGGGGGTGGGGGAGCAGTACTTC.

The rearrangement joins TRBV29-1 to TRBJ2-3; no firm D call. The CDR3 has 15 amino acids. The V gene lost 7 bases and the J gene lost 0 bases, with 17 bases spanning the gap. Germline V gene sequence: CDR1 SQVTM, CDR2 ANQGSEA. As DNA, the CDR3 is TGCAGCGACTGGATACGTAACAATAGCACAGATACGCAGTATTTT. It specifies CSDWIRNNSTDTQYF.

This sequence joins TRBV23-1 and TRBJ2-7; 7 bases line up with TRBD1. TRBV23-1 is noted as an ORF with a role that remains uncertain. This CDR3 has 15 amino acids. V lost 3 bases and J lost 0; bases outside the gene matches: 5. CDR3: CASSHLTGISYEQYF. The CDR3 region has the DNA TGCGCCAGCAGTCACTTGACAGGGATCTCCTACGAGCAGTACTTC.

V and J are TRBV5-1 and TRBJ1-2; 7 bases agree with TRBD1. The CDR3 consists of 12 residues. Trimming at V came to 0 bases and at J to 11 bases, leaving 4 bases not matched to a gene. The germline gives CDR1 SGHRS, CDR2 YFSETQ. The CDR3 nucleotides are TGCGCCAGCAGCTTGGCCTCAGGGGGGTACACCTTC. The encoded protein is CASSLASGGYTF.

The CDR3 protein is CASSSMGQGGNTIYF. The CDR3 coding sequence is TGCGCCAGCAGCTCTATGGGACAGGGAGGAAACACCATATATTTT. The chain is built from TRBV5-1 and TRBJ1-3; 9 positions match TRBD1. CDR1 is SGHRS, CDR2 YFSETQ, per germline. This CDR3 is 15 amino acids long. Trimming took 3 bases from V and 4 from J; bases not matched to a gene: 5.

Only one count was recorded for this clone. CDR3 sequence (DNA): TGCAGCGTTGAAGGTGGGCTAGCGGGTTTCAATGAGCAGTTCTTC. As protein: CSVEGGLAGFNEQFF. This chain uses TRBV29-1 with TRBJ2-1; 8 bases match TRBD2. The CDR3 runs 15 residues. Germline-derived CDR1 and CDR2 are SQVTM and ANQGSEA. With 1 base clipped from V and 6 bases from J, the junction kept 8 bases outside the gene matches.

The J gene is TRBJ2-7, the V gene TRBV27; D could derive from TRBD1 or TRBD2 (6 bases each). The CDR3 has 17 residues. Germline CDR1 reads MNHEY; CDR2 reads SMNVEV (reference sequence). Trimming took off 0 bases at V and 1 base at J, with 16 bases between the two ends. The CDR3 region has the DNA TGTGCCAGCAGTTTATCGATGATTAGGGGGGTGTCCTACGAGCAGTACTTC. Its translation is CASSLSMIRGVSYEQYF.

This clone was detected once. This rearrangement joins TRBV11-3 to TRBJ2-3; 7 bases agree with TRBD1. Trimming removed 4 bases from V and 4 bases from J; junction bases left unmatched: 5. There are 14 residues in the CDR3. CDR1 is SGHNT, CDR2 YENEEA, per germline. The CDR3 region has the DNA TGTGCCAGCAGCTCGATGACAGGGTCAGATACGCAGTATTTT. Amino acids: CASSSMTGSDTQYF.

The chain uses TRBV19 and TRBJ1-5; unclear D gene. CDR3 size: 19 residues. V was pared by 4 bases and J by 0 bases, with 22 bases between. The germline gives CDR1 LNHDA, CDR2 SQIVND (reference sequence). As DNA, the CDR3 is TGTGCCAGTAGTACCCTTCCTGGGGAACGGCGCGGTAGCAATCAGCCCCAGCATTTT. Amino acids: CASSTLPGERRGSNQPQHF.

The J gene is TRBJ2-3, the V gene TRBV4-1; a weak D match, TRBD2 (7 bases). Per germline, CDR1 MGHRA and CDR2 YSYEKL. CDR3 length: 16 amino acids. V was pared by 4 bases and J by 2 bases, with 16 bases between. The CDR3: CASSPFVGGPTDTQYF. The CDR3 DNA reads TGCGCCAGCAGCCCCTTCGTCGGGGGGCCCACAGATACGCAGTATTTT.

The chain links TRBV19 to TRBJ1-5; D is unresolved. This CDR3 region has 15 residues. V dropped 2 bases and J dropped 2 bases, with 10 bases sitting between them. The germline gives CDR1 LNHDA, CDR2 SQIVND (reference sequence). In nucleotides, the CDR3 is TGTGCCAGTAGTATACAGGCGAGGGGCAATCAGCCCCAGCATTTT. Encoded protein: CASSIQARGNQPQHF.

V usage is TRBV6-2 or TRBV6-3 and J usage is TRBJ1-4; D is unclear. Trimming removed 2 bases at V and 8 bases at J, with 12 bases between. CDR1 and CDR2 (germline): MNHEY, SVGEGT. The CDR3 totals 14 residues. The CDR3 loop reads CASSYSGSPEKLFF. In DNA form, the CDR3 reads TGTGCCAGCAGTTACAGTGGGAGCCCCGAAAAACTGTTTTTT.

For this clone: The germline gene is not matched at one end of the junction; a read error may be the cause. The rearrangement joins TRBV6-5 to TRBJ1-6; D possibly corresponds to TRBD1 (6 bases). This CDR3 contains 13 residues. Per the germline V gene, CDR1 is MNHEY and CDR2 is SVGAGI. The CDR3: CASSDSWGGSVRF. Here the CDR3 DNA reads TGTGCCAGCAGCGACTCCTGGGGGGGCTCGGTCCGCTTT.

CDR3: CASSAGLAGEGAGELFF. The CDR3 DNA is TGTGCCAGCAGCGCGGGACTAGCGGGGGAAGGAGCCGGGGAGCTGTTTTTT. The J gene is TRBJ2-2, the V gene TRBV7-9; 14 bases are a match to TRBD2. J was trimmed by 6 bases and V by 5 bases; bases with no gene match: 8. In germline, CDR1 is SEHNR, CDR2 FQNEAQ (reference sequence). The CDR3 sequence is 17 residues long.

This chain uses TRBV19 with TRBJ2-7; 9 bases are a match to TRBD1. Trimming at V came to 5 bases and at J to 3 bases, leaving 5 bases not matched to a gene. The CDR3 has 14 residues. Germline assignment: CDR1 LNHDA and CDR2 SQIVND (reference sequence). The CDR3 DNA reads TGTGCCAGTAGTTTACAGGGGGCCCACTACGAGCAGTACTTC. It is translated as CASSLQGAHYEQYF.

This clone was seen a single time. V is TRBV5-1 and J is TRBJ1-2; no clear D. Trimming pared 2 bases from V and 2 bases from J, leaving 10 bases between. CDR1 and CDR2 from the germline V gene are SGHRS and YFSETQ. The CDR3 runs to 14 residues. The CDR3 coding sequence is TGCGCCAGCAGCTTAACAGACTACAACTATGGCTACACCTTC. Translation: CASSLTDYNYGYTF.

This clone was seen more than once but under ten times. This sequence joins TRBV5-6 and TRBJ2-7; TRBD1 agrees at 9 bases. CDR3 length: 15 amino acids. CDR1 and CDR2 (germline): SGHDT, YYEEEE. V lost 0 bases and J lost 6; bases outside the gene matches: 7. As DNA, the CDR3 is TGTGCCAGCAGCTTGGCGGACAGGGGACGGAGCGAGCAGTACTTC. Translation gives CASSLADRGRSEQYF. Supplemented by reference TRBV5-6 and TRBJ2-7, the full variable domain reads DAGVTQSPTHLIKTRGQQVTLRCSPKSGHDTVSWYQQALGQGPQFIFQYYEEEERQRGNFPDRFSGHQFPNYSSELNVNALLLGDSALYLCASSLADRGRSEQYFGPGTRLTVT.

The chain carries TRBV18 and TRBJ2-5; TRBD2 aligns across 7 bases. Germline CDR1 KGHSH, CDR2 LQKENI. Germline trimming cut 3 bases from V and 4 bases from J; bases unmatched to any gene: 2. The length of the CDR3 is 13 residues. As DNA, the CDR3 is TGTGCCAGCTCACCGGGGGGGTTAGAGACCCAGTACTTC. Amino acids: CASSPGGLETQYF. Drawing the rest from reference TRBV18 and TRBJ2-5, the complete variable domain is NAGVMQNPRHLVRRRGQEARLRCSPMKGHSHVYWYRQLPEEGLKFMVYLQKENIIDESGMPKERFSAEFPKEGPSILRIQQVVRGDSAAYFCASSPGGLETQYFGPGTRLLVL.

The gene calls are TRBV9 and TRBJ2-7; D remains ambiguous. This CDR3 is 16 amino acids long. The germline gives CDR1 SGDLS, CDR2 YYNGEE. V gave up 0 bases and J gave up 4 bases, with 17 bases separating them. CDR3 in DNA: TGTGCCAGCAGCGTAGCTCCGACTGATCTGGGGTACGAGCAGTACTTC. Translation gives CASSVAPTDLGYEQYF.

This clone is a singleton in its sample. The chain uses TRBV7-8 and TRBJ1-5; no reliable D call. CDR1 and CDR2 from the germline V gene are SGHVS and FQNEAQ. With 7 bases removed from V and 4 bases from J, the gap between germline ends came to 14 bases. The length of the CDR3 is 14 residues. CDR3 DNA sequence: TGTGCCAGCAAGTTAGGACCTGCTAATCAGCCCCAGCATTTT. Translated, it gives CASKLGPANQPQHF. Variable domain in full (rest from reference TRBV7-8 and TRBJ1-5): GAGVSQSPRYKVAKRGQDVALRCDPISGHVSLFWYQQALGQGPEFLTYFQNEAQLDKSGLPSDRFFAERPEGSVSTLKIQRTQQEDSAVYLCASKLGPANQPQHFGDGTRLSIL.